What follows is one T cell receptor beta chain and its context. This entry belongs to a study of OX40 agonist ivuxolimab in advanced cancers. TCRdb keeps only in-frame clones here, not all; method: immunoSEQ multiplex PCR. The profile covers around 65,000 clones, with 92% appearing a single time and roughly 13% taken by the ten largest. This CDR3 has 17 amino acids. The germline gives CDR1 MNHEY, CDR2 SMNVEV (reference sequence). V dropped 1 base and J dropped 5; count of bases not matched to a gene: 11. The V and J genes are TRBV27 and TRBJ1-2, with TRBD1 matching 9 bases. Specimen: CD4+ or CD8+ T cells sorted from blood, collected in a trial of the OX40 agonist ivuxolimab. This TCR came from an adult with an advanced solid tumor such as melanoma, head and neck, liver or kidney cancer. The CDR3 loop is CASSLFFSGQGFYGYTF. CDR3 nucleotide sequence: TGTGCCAGCAGTTTATTTTTTTCGGGACAGGGTTTTTATGGCTACACCTTC.